A selection of T cell receptor beta chains follows, all from one sample in a study of OX40 agonist ivuxolimab in advanced cancers. The assay was immunoSEQ multiplex PCR, and TCRdb's table has in-frame clones only and misses some. The profile shows some 55,000 clones, approximately 90% of them singletons. The source material was CD4+ or CD8+ T cells sorted from blood, sampled in a trial of the OX40 agonist ivuxolimab. The source is an adult with an advanced solid tumor such as melanoma, head and neck, liver or kidney cancer. Each CDR3 is given with its conserved first and last residue. A D gene is named only where the DNA matches it firmly. A clone size is listed for some rows: how often the clone was seen (once, few, many), or a class if it is expanded.

cdr3_length,clone_size,d_call,v_call,j_call,cdr3_nt,cdr3_aa
15,few,TRBD1,TRBV5-6,TRBJ1-3,TGTGCCAGCAGCTGGGGACAGGGGGCTGGAAACACCATATATTTT,CASSWGQGAGNTIYF
14,NA,TRBD1,TRBV4-2,TRBJ2-7,TGTGCCAGCAGCGCGGGACAGGGGGCCTACGAGCAGTACTTC,CASSAGQGAYEQYF
15,NA,NA,TRBV5-1,TRBJ1-2,TGCGCCAGCACCAACCAGGCAGGGTCAAGGTATGGCTACACCTTC,CASTNQAGSRYGYTF
14,NA,NA,TRBV19,TRBJ2-5,TGTGCCAGTAGTTGGTCGGCAACGGCAGAGACCCAGTACTTC,CASSWSATAETQYF
16,NA,NA,TRBV18,TRBJ1-5,TGTGCCAGCTCACCACCGTCTGTCTCGCGGAAACAGCCCCAGCATTTT,CASSPPSVSRKQPQHF
15,NA,NA,TRBV28,TRBJ1-5,TGTGCCAGCAGTTTATTACAGGTTATGGGCCAGCCCCAGCATTTT,CASSLLQVMGQPQHF
16,once,TRBD1,TRBV19,TRBJ1-2,TGTGCCAGTAGTATAGAAGGGGGCAGGGTATCAAGTGGCTACACCTTC,CASSIEGGRVSSGYTF
17,NA,NA,TRBV19,TRBJ2-6,TGTGCCAGTAGTATGTGGGGGTCGGCCGACGGATCCAACGTCCTGACTTTC,CASSMWGSADGSNVLTF
13,NA,NA,TRBV2,TRBJ2-7,TGTGCCAGCGGGCCTCCGGGACGAAACGAGCAGTACTTC,CASGPPGRNEQYF
17,NA,TRBD2,TRBV18,TRBJ2-3,TGTGCCAGCTCACAAGATACCCGGGGGACTAACACAGATACGCAGTATTTT,CASSQDTRGTNTDTQYF
17,NA,TRBD2,TRBV23-1,TRBJ2-1,TGCGCCAGCATTCGACCTGTTAGCGGGAGAAAGAGAGATGAGCAGTTCTTC,CASIRPVSGRKRDEQFF
12,NA,NA,TRBV28,TRBJ1-1,TGTGCCAGCAGTTTGTCTCCAAAGGGGGCTTTCTTT,CASSLSPKGAFF
12,NA,NA,TRBV5-4,TRBJ1-2,TGTGCCAGCAGCCTCACGAGGGGTGGCTACACCTTC,CASSLTRGGYTF
14,NA,TRBD1,TRBV7-9,TRBJ2-2,TGTGCCAGCAGCTTTGAGGGGGCAACCGGGGAGCTGTTTTTT,CASSFEGATGELFF
16,NA,TRBD1,TRBV11-3,TRBJ2-1,TGTGCCAGCAGCCAAGGCCCGGGACAGGGGATCCATGAGCAGTTCTTC,CASSQGPGQGIHEQFF